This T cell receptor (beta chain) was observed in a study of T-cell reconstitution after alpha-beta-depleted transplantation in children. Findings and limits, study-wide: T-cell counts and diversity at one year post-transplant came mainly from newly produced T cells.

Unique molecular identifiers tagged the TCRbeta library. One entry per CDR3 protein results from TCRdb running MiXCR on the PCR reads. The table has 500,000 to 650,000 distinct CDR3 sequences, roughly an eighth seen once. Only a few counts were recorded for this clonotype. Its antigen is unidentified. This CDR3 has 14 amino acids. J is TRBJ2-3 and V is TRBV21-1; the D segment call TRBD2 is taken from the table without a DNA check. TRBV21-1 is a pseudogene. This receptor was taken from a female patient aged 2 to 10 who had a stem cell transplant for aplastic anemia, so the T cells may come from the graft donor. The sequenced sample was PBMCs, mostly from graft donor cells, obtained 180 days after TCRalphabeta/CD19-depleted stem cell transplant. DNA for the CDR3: TGTGCCAGCATGGCGGGAGATTCAAAAGATACGCAGTATTTT. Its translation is CASMAGDSKDTQYF.